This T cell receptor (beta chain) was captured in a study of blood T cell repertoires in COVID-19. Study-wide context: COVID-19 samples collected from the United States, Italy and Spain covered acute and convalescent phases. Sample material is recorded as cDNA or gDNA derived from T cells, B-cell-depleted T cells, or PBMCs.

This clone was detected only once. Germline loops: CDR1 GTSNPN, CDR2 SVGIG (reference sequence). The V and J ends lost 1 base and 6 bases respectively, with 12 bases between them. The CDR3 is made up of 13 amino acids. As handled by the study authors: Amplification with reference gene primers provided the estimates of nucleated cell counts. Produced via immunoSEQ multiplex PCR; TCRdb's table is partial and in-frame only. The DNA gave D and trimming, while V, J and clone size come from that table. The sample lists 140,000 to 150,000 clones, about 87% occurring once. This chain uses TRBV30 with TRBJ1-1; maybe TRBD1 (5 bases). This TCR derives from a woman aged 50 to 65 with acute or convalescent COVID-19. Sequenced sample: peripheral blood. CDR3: CAWSGSRVSEAFF. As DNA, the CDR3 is TGTGCCTGGAGTGGCTCCAGGGTTTCTGAAGCTTTCTTT.